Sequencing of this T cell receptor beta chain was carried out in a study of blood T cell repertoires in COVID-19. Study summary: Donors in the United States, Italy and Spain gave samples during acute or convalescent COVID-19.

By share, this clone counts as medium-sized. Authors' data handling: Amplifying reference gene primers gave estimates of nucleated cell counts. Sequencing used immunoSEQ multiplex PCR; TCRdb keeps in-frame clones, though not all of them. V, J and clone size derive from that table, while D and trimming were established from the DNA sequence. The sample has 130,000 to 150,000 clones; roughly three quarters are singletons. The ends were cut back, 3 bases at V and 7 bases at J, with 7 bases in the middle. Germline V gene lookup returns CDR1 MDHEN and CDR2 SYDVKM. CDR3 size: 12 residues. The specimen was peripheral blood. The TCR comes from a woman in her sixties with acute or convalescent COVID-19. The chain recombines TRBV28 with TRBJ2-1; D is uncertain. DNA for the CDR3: TGTGCCAGCAGTTTGGGCAGAAATGAGCAGTTCTTC. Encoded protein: CASSLGRNEQFF.